This TCR beta chain is from a study of blood T cell repertoires in COVID-19. On the study more broadly: Acute-phase and convalescent COVID-19 samples originated in the United States, Italy and Spain.

V lost 3 bases, J lost 0 bases, and 8 bases stayed unmatched. The CDR3 totals 17 residues. Germline V gene sequence: CDR1 LNHDA, CDR2 SQIVND (reference sequence). Using immunoSEQ multiplex PCR, the repertoire was profiled, and TCRdb retains in-frame clones only, with some absent. This table holds approximately 150,000 clones, roughly 84% found once. This TCR was sampled from a man aged 30-40 years with COVID-19, enrolled during active disease. The chain carries TRBV19 and TRBJ1-5; 7 bases line up with TRBD1. Sequences were obtained from peripheral blood. CDR3 in amino acids: CASSISGRGYSNQPQHF. CDR3 nucleotide sequence: TGTGCCAGTAGTATCAGTGGCAGGGGGTATAGCAATCAGCCCCAGCATTTT.